The clone carrying this T cell receptor (beta chain) appeared a few times. The antigen is not known. PCR employed 60 Vbeta and 13 Jbeta primers. Method: immunoSEQ multiplex PCR; TCRdb's copy keeps in-frame clones and lacks some. The sample holds roughly 120,000 clones, around 10% seen once. These data come from a study of cytomegalovirus exposure and HLA in healthy donors. Study-wide results and caveats: Most subjects had HLA-A and HLA-B alleles reportedly predicted accurately by TCR beta sequences. Many donors carried some public TCRs, although rarity characterized most TCR sequences.

Sequenced material: PBMCs. The receptor was isolated from a young man in good health and CMV-seronegative.

The CDR3 sequence is CAISDSDRDLRPQYF. DNA of the CDR3: TGTGCCATCAGTGATTCAGACAGGGACCTACGACCGCAGTACTTC. The chain joins TRBV10-3 to TRBJ2-7, with TRBD1 identical over 7 bases. V dropped 3 bases and J dropped 9; count of bases not matched to a gene: 14. Germline V gene lookup returns CDR1 ENHRY and CDR2 SYGVKD. The CDR3 length is 15 residues.